The next 17 T cell receptor beta chains were all read from a single sample in a study of OX40 agonist ivuxolimab in advanced cancers. Profiling relied on immunoSEQ multiplex PCR, and the TCRdb table lists in-frame clones only, not all of them. The data contain tens of thousands of clones, about nine tenths of them singletons. The source material was CD4+ or CD8+ T cells sorted from blood, sampled in a trial of the OX40 agonist ivuxolimab. These receptors all stem from an adult with an advanced solid tumor such as melanoma, head and neck, liver or kidney cancer.

CDR3 sequence (DNA): TGTGCCATCAGAGGGACAGTCCAAGAGACCCAGTACTTC. It yields the protein CAIRGTVQETQYF. The J gene is TRBJ2-5, the V gene TRBV6-1, with 7 bases matching TRBD1. Trimming removed 10 bases from V and 1 base from J; junction bases left unmatched: 6. The CDR3 has 13 residues. The germline gives CDR1 MNHNS, CDR2 SASEGT.

This sequence joins TRBV7-9 and TRBJ2-7, with TRBD1 matching 8 bases. The V segment lost 4 bases and the J segment 6 bases; nucleotides outside the gene matches: 11. The CDR3 runs 15 residues. Germline V gene sequence: CDR1 SEHNR, CDR2 FQNEAQ (reference sequence). The chain's CDR3 is CASSSPRTGTVEQYF. The CDR3 nucleotides are TGTGCCAGCAGCTCACCCAGGACAGGGACAGTCGAGCAGTACTTC.

The rearrangement links TRBV5-5 to TRBJ1-1; D is uncertain. The CDR3 consists of 13 residues. Germline CDR1 SGHKS, CDR2 YYEKEE (reference sequence). Trimming removed 2 bases at V and 5 bases at J, with 10 bases between. This chain's CDR3 is CASSFYVVTEAFF. CDR3 DNA sequence: TGTGCCAGCAGCTTTTATGTGGTGACTGAAGCTTTCTTT.

This chain uses TRBV6-5 with TRBJ1-1; D ambiguous. V lost 0 bases and J lost 0, with 2 bases in between. Germline V gene sequence: CDR1 MNHEY, CDR2 SVGAGI. The CDR3 is 13 amino acids. The CDR3 region is CASSYSMNTEAFF. The CDR3 region has the DNA TGTGCCAGCAGTTACTCGATGAACACTGAAGCTTTCTTT.

This chain links TRBV7-6 with TRBJ1-2, with 8 bases lining up with TRBD1. The CDR3 is made up of 13 amino acids. Looked up from germline, CDR1 is SGHVS and CDR2 is FNYEAQ. Trimming cost V 5 bases and J 7 bases; bases outside gene matches: 6. The CDR3 coding sequence is TGTGCCAGCAGCCCGGACAGGGTCTCTGGCTACACCTTC. This gives the protein CASSPDRVSGYTF.

The CDR3: CASSLGRSTGELFF. The CDR3 DNA sequence: TGTGCCAGCAGCTTAGGGCGGTCCACCGGGGAGCTGTTTTTT. V gene TRBV11-2 combines with J gene TRBJ2-2, with D unclear. The CDR3 spans 14 residues. Trimming removed 1 base at V and 4 bases at J, with 7 bases between. CDR1 and CDR2 from the germline V gene are SGHAT and FQNNGV.

The chain combines TRBV9 with TRBJ2-7, with 9 positions matching TRBD1. This CDR3 has 12 amino acids. The junction had 0 bases not matched to a gene; V was cut back by 3 bases and J by 5 bases. Looked up from germline, CDR1 is SGDLS and CDR2 is YYNGEE. The DNA for the CDR3 is TGTGCCAGCAGCGGGACAGGGGACGAGCAGTACTTC. Protein sequence: CASSGTGDEQYF.

The chain uses TRBV19 and TRBJ1-1; D unclear. The CDR3 loop spans 15 amino acids. CDR1 and CDR2 from the germline V gene are LNHDA and SQIVND (reference sequence). V gave up 5 bases and J gave up 3 bases, with 16 bases separating them. This CDR3 is CASSPWQGSDTEAFF. The CDR3 DNA follows: TGTGCCAGTAGTCCCTGGCAAGGATCCGACACTGAAGCTTTCTTT.

The rearrangement joins TRBV7-9 to TRBJ1-5; 8 nucleotides align to TRBD1. Germline V lookup: CDR1 SEHNR, CDR2 FQNEAQ (reference sequence). The junction had 10 bases not matched to a gene; V was cut back by 6 bases and J by 12 bases. The CDR3 length is 13 residues. CDR3: CASSRGQGDIQHF. In DNA form, the CDR3 reads TGTGCCAGCAGTCGCGGACAGGGTGATATCCAGCATTTT.

V is TRBV11-3 and J is TRBJ2-1, with 8 bases fitting TRBD2. This CDR3 comprises 15 residues. Per the germline V gene, CDR1 is SGHNT and CDR2 is YENEEA. Trimming at V came to 4 bases and at J to 9 bases, leaving 11 bases not matched to a gene. CDR3 residues: CASSSLSAGDVEQFF. DNA for the CDR3: TGTGCCAGCAGCTCATTGTCAGCGGGAGATGTTGAGCAGTTCTTC.

This sequence joins TRBV18 and TRBJ2-2; D gene ambiguous. The V end was cut by 2 bases, the J end by 7 bases, with 11 bases between. CDR3 length: 14 residues. The germline gives CDR1 KGHSH, CDR2 LQKENI. CDR3 sequence: CASSPAAYVGELFF. The CDR3 DNA follows: TGTGCCAGCTCACCAGCAGCGTATGTCGGGGAGCTGTTTTTT.

The chain links TRBV27 to TRBJ1-2; possible D gene TRBD1, 5 bases. With 3 bases removed from V and 3 bases from J, the gap between germline ends came to 14 bases. Germline values: CDR1 MNHEY, CDR2 SMNVEV (reference sequence). The CDR3 sequence is 15 residues long. The CDR3 DNA reads TGTGCCAGCAGTTTGCAAGACGGGGGTTACTATGGCTACACCTTC. This gives the protein CASSLQDGGYYGYTF.

The rearrangement links TRBV21-1 to TRBJ2-7; the table assigns TRBD2, which was not confirmed against the DNA. TRBV21-1 is a documented pseudogene. This CDR3 comprises 17 residues. For the CDR3, the DNA is TGTGCCAGCAGCAACCCACCAGGACTAGCGGGGGTATACGAGCAGTACTTC. Residues: CASSNPPGLAGVYEQYF.

This clone was observed once. The J gene is TRBJ2-1, the V gene TRBV19; either TRBD1 or TRBD2 may fit D (6 bases each). CDR1 is LNHDA, CDR2 SQIVND, per germline (reference sequence). There are 14 residues in the CDR3. V was clipped by 4 bases and J by 6 bases, with 13 bases between them. In nucleotides, the CDR3 is TGTGCCAGTAGTACCAGGGGAGGAGGCAATGAGCAGTTCTTC. It is translated as CASSTRGGGNEQFF. The complete variable domain, with remaining parts taken from reference TRBV19 and TRBJ2-1, reads DGGITQSPKYLFRKEGQNVTLSCEQNLNHDAMYWYRQDPGQGLRLIYYSQIVNDFQKGDIAEGYSVSREKKESFPLTVTSAQKNPTAFYLCASSTRGGGNEQFFGPGTRLTVL.

This chain uses TRBV11-2 with TRBJ2-7, with D perhaps matching TRBD1 (5 bases). The V gene's germline CDR1 is SGHAT and CDR2 FQNNGV. The CDR3 sequence is 16 residues long. Deletions cut 5 bases from V and 10 bases from J, with 27 bases between. CDR3: CASSPRQFNSLLGQYF. CDR3 bases: TGTGCCAGCAGCCCCCGACAGTTTAACTCCCTATTGGGCCAGTACTTC.

V is TRBV6-5 and J is TRBJ1-2; D unclear. V was shortened by 6 bases and J by 8 bases, with 22 bases between the two germline ends. CDR1 MNHEY and CDR2 SVGAGI come from the germline V gene. The CDR3 contains 15 residues. The DNA for the CDR3 is TGTGCCAGCAGCGGAGAAGGAGTATATAAGGGCGGCTACACCTTC. It yields the protein CASSGEGVYKGGYTF.

This clone has only one observation. This chain uses TRBV20-1 with TRBJ1-4; D is uncertain. Germline values: CDR1 DFQATT, CDR2 SNEGSKA (reference sequence). Trimming shortened V by 2 bases and J by 7 bases, and 5 bases separated the two germline ends. There are 11 residues in the CDR3. In DNA form, the CDR3 reads TGCAGTGCTAGATTAGGTGAAAAACTGTTTTTT. The encoded protein is CSARLGEKLFF.